Each of the 8 T cell receptor beta chains below was sequenced from the same sample in a study of shared T cell receptors in the human thymus. TCRdb keeps only in-frame clones here, not all; method: immunoSEQ multiplex PCR. Of some 640,000 clones in the sample, about 87% were seen once. These same records also appear under a second study, on human thymus T cells.

Specimen: thymocytes. The source of these receptors is a boy less than two years old with a congenital heart defect.

The V call is TRBV5-1, the J call TRBJ2-2; 10 bases fit TRBD2. V was pared by 0 bases and J by 6 bases, with 8 bases of the junction left unmatched. The CDR3 runs to 17 residues. Per the germline V gene, CDR1 is SGHRS and CDR2 is YFSETQ. DNA for the CDR3: TGCGCCAGCAGCTTGGTCATCAGCGGGAGGGGCCCCGGGGAGCTGTTTTTT. Amino acids: CASSLVISGRGPGELFF. The variable domain in full, with the rest retrieved from reference TRBV5-1 and TRBJ2-2, is KAGVTQTPRYLIKTRGQQVTLSCSPISGHRSVSWYQQTPGQGLQFLFEYFSETQRNKGNFPGRFSGRQFSNSRSEMNVSTLELGDSALYLCASSLVISGRGPGELFFGEGSRLTVL.

V and J are TRBV28 and TRBJ2-1; TRBD1 matches at 8 bases. Germline V gene data show CDR1 as MDHEN and CDR2 as SYDVKM. CDR3 length equals 16 residues. V lost 6 bases, J lost 2 bases, and 9 bases stayed unmatched. CDR3 loop: CASRPPGTGTYNEQFF. The CDR3 region has the DNA TGTGCCAGCAGACCCCCCGGGACAGGAACCTACAATGAGCAGTTCTTC.

The J gene is TRBJ2-1, the V gene TRBV18; 7 bases align to TRBD1. There are 15 residues in the CDR3. V shed 3 bases and J 4 bases; nucleotides not matched to a gene: 6. Germline V gene lookup returns CDR1 KGHSH and CDR2 LQKENI. The CDR3 DNA is TGTGCCAGCTCACCGTTCACAGGGGATTACAATGAGCAGTTCTTC. It encodes CASSPFTGDYNEQFF.

The chain carries TRBV6-6 and TRBJ2-7, with 12 bases identical to TRBD2. CDR3 length: 15 residues. With V trimmed by 5 bases and J by 2 bases, 4 bases remained unmatched. Germline V gene sequence: CDR1 MNHNY, CDR2 SVGAGI (reference sequence). CDR3 loop: CASSHRLAGAYEQYF. The CDR3 region has the DNA TGTGCCAGCAGTCACAGACTAGCGGGAGCCTACGAGCAGTACTTC.

The chain joins TRBV19 to TRBJ2-2; 11 nucleotides agree with TRBD2. The CDR3 sequence is 15 residues long. V gave up 7 bases and J gave up 6 bases; unmatched junction bases: 7. Germline-derived CDR1 and CDR2 are LNHDA and SQIVND (reference sequence). In DNA form, the CDR3 reads TGTGCCAGTATGGATAGCGGGAGGGCCGCCGGGGAGCTGTTTTTT. Protein product: CASMDSGRAAGELFF.

The chain is built from TRBV5-4 and TRBJ2-7; 9 bases agree with TRBD2. This CDR3 has 15 amino acids. Germline values: CDR1 SGHNT, CDR2 YYREEE (reference sequence). V lost 4 bases and J lost 4; bases outside the gene matches: 9. The CDR3 is CASSHKTSGKYEQYF. DNA for the CDR3: TGTGCCAGCAGCCATAAGACTAGCGGTAAATACGAGCAGTACTTC.

A single count supports this clone. The chain is built from TRBV19 and TRBJ2-2, with TRBD2 matching over 10 bases. Germline-derived CDR1 and CDR2 are LNHDA and SQIVND (reference sequence). V was clipped by 3 bases and J by 1 base; unmatched bases: 5. CDR3 length equals 17 residues. This CDR3 reads CASSILTSGQNTGELFF. In DNA, the CDR3 is TGTGCCAGTAGTATTTTGACTAGCGGGCAGAACACCGGGGAGCTGTTTTTT.

The CDR3: CAWSLQTHTGELFF. The CDR3 DNA reads TGTGCCTGGAGTTTGCAGACACACACCGGGGAGCTGTTTTTT. The V call is TRBV30, the J call TRBJ2-2; D ambiguous. Trimming cost V 2 bases and J 3 bases, with 10 bases left between them. The germline V gene encodes CDR1 GTSNPN and CDR2 SVGIG (reference sequence). The CDR3 runs to 14 residues.